The following is a T cell receptor beta chain sequence with its context. These data belong to a study of regulatory T cells in long-lasting Graves disease. V was clipped by 4 bases and J by 2 bases; unmatched bases: 8. The germline V gene encodes CDR1 SGHRS and CDR2 YFSETQ. This CDR3 comprises 15 residues. The TCR beta library used iRepertoire HTBI primers with Arm-PCR amplification of CDR3. Each CDR3 protein is one row after TCRdb ran MiXCR on the multiplex PCR reads. The table shows under 800,000 distinct CDR3 sequences, with about 15% occurring only once. Time point meaning: newly diagnosed GD, antithyroid drugs for less than 3 months. Construction of the TCR library relied on RNA isolated from PBMCs. These data were also filed under a second study, of T cells in Graves' hyperthyroidism and ophthalmopathy. That study adds: Blood held most thyroid clonotypes expanded above 0.001 frequency.

V gene TRBV5-1 combines with J gene TRBJ2-7, with 8 nucleotides matching TRBD2. This TCR was recovered from a woman younger than 45 with Graves disease. This specimen was peripheral blood mononuclear cells (PBMCs), taken at new diagnosis, from a patient treated with antithyroid drugs. The CDR3 nucleotides read TGCGCCAGCAGCCCGGGGGGGGCGGGAACCTACGAGCAGTACTTC. Translating gives CASSPGGAGTYEQYF.